The 18 T cell receptor beta chains presented below share a single source sample, sequenced in a study of T cells expressing NK-cell markers. After re-calling the 5' RACE reads, TCRdb lists one entry per CDR3 protein, DNA absent. The clone table shows about 260,000 distinct CDR3 sequences, with the ten largest holding 4% to 4.5%. The sequencing input was blood T cells: a sorted CD56 or NKG2C T cell subset, CD4+ or CD8+ T cells, or bulk PBMC T cells (not recorded which). These receptor sequences come from a woman between 18 and 70 years old in good health.

The CDR3 spells CASSKRAGVTTDTQYF. J is TRBJ2-3 and V is TRBV7-2; TCRdb proposes TRBD2, but this gene call is untestable without DNA. This CDR3 has 16 residues. CDR1 is SGHTA and CDR2 is FQGNSA in the germline V gene.

The V call is TRBV15, the J call TRBJ1-5; checking the TCRdb D call of TRBD1 is not possible without DNA. From germline, CDR1 is LNHNV and CDR2 YYDKDF (reference sequence). This CDR3 is 15 amino acids long. This CDR3 reads CATSRDYGGGQPQHF.

This chain joins TRBV11-2 and TRBJ2-1. The length of the CDR3 is 14 residues. Germline lookup yields CDR1 SGHAT and CDR2 FQNNGV. CDR3 sequence reads: CASSLVSAYNEQFF. The full variable domain, rest sourced from reference TRBV11-2 and TRBJ2-1, is EAGVAQSPRYKIIEKRQSVAFWCNPISGHATLYWYQQILGQGPKLLIQFQNNGVVDDSQLPKDRFSAERLKGVDSTLKIQPAKLEDSAVYLCASSLVSAYNEQFFGPGTRLTVL.

The chain has TRBV20-1 and TRBJ2-5; TCRdb reports TRBD2, a call that lacks DNA to check it against. The V gene's germline CDR1 is DFQATT and CDR2 SNEGSKA (reference sequence). This CDR3 is 13 amino acids long. CDR3 protein: CSARGTSEETQYF.

V usage is TRBV12-3 or TRBV12-4 and J usage is TRBJ2-2; absent DNA, TCRdb's TRBD2 call cannot be checked. The CDR3 totals 15 residues. CDR3 sequence: CASSLLAGWDGELFF.

The chain is built from TRBV29-1 and TRBJ1-5. There are 13 residues in the CDR3. Germline lookup yields CDR1 SQVTM and CDR2 ANQGSEA. The CDR3 reads CSVARGLFQPQHF.

The chain recombines TRBV25-1 with TRBJ2-5; TCRdb returns TRBD2, unconfirmable since there is no DNA. The length of the CDR3 is 15 residues. Per germline, CDR1 MGHDK and CDR2 SYGVNS. CDR3 protein: CASRSPTSGGETQYF.

CDR3 region: CASSLIARETQYF. V gene TRBV5-6 combines with J gene TRBJ2-5; TCRdb's D call, TRBD2, is unchecked because there is no DNA. This CDR3 region has 13 residues. The germline CDR1 and CDR2 sequences are SGHDT and YYEEEE.

The J gene is TRBJ2-3, the V gene TRBV20-1. This CDR3 region has 14 residues. Germline CDR1 and CDR2: DFQATT and SNEGSKA (reference sequence). CDR3 in amino acids: CSASLGLSSDTQYF.

The chain carries TRBV20-1 and TRBJ1-1; TCRdb's D gene call, TRBD1, goes unchecked for lack of DNA. Germline lookup yields CDR1 DFQATT and CDR2 SNEGSKA (reference sequence). CDR3 length: 14 amino acids. The CDR3 reads CSARDRVMNTEAFF.

V gene TRBV5-4 combines with J gene TRBJ2-7; TCRdb lists TRBD2, though no DNA is available to test this call. The CDR3 sequence is 14 residues long. Germline lookup yields CDR1 SGHNT and CDR2 YYREEE (reference sequence). The CDR3 here is CASSFSGRAYEQYF.

This sequence joins TRBV5-1 and TRBJ2-5; no DNA is available, so the TRBD1 call from TCRdb remains unchecked. The V gene's germline CDR1 is SGHRS and CDR2 YFSETQ. CDR3 length equals 15 residues. The CDR3 is CASSFGRSGGETQYF.

The CDR3 protein is CASSFWGQGYNEQFF. The V gene is TRBV12-3 or TRBV12-4, the J gene TRBJ2-1; no DNA is available, so the TRBD1 call from TCRdb remains unchecked. CDR3 length: 15 amino acids.

The chain joins TRBV3-1 to TRBJ2-3; TCRdb selects TRBD1, and the lack of DNA leaves this call unchecked. This CDR3 comprises 15 residues. Germline V gene data show CDR1 as LGHDT and CDR2 as YNNKEL (reference sequence). This CDR3 reads CASSNRDRVSDTQYF.

The chain employs TRBV10-3 and TRBJ1-1; the D call of TRBD1 rests on TCRdb alone, since no DNA is present to check it. The germline V gene has CDR1 ENHRY and CDR2 SYGVKD. The CDR3 has 17 residues. The CDR3 here is CAASRGQRTKTLTEAFF.

The chain has TRBV20-1 and TRBJ2-1; without DNA, the TCRdb call of TRBD2 cannot be checked. CDR3 length equals 16 residues. Germline-derived CDR1 and CDR2 are DFQATT and SNEGSKA (reference sequence). The CDR3 sequence is CSGRPAGGPGYNEQFF.

The chain is built from TRBV10-3 and TRBJ2-5; the D call of TRBD1 rests on TCRdb alone, since no DNA is present to check it. Germline CDR1 and CDR2: ENHRY and SYGVKD. The CDR3 runs to 13 residues. CDR3: CAISRTGAETQYF.

The V gene is TRBV20-1, the J gene TRBJ2-1; there is no DNA to check the TCRdb D call of TRBD1. Germline CDR1 reads DFQATT; CDR2 reads SNEGSKA (reference sequence). The CDR3 has 11 residues. The CDR3: CSARDFNEQFF.